Listed below are T cell receptor beta chains from one sample, sequenced in a study of blood T cell repertoires in COVID-19. Method: immunoSEQ multiplex PCR; TCRdb's copy keeps in-frame clones and lacks some. The sample lists 250,000 or so clones, about nine tenths occurring once. Sequenced input: peripheral blood. Every receptor here comes from a woman aged 40 to 49 who had recovered from COVID-19. The CDR3 runs from the conserved cysteine through the conserved F or W. A D gene is named only where the DNA matches it firmly. Only some rows state a clone size, as once, few, many or a class for expanded clones.

>TRBV7-9|TRBJ1-2|-|few
CASSLGGNYGYTF
TGTGCCAGCAGCTTAGGCGGAAACTATGGCTACACCTTC
>TRBV27|TRBJ2-2|TRBD2|-
CASSLLAGGPVNTGELFF
TGTGCCAGCAGTTTATTAGCGGGAGGCCCCGTGAACACCGGGGAGCTGTTTTTT
>TRBV7-2|TRBJ2-5|TRBD2|-
CASSLAPTSYETQYF
TGTGCCAGCAGCTTAGCCCCGACTAGCTACGAGACCCAGTACTTC
>TRBV24-1|TRBJ2-3|-|-
CATSDPLVSGVDTQYF
TGTGCCACCAGTGATCCCCTAGTAAGCGGTGTAGATACGCAGTATTTT
>TRBV7-2|TRBJ2-2|TRBD2|once
CASRSPGLAGTGELFF
TGTGCCAGCAGGTCGCCGGGACTAGCGGGGACCGGGGAGCTGTTTTTT
>TRBV19|TRBJ1-1|-|-
CASSMAVNTEAFF
TGTGCCAGTAGTATGGCTGTGAACACTGAAGCTTTCTTT
>TRBV6-4|TRBJ2-3|-|-
CASSEGGGGADTQYF
TGTGCCAGCAGTGAGGGGGGAGGTGGCGCAGATACGCAGTATTTT
>TRBV7-9|TRBJ2-1|TRBD2|-
CASRLLAGEGNEQFF
TGTGCCAGCAGACTACTAGCGGGAGAGGGCAATGAGCAGTTCTTC
>TRBV18|TRBJ2-1|TRBD2|-
CASSPRREGYNEQFF
TGTGCCAGCTCACCAAGGCGGGAGGGTTACAATGAGCAGTTCTTC
>TRBV12-3/TRBV12-4|TRBJ1-5|-|-
CASSIRGPQHF
TGTGCCAGCAGTATTCGGGGACCCCAGCATTTT
>TRBV19|TRBJ2-2|-|-
CASSTSTANTGELFF
TGTGCCAGTAGTACCTCGACTGCGAACACCGGGGAGCTGTTTTTT
>TRBV6-2/TRBV6-3|TRBJ2-1|TRBD2|-
CASSPGLAGVEQFF
TGTGCCAGCAGCCCGGGACTAGCGGGAGTTGAGCAGTTCTTC
>TRBV5-1|TRBJ2-3|-|-
CASSLGQESTDTQYF
TGCGCCAGCAGCTTGGGACAGGAAAGCACAGATACGCAGTATTTT
>TRBV4-1|TRBJ2-3|TRBD2|-
CASSQAGGYTDTQYF
TGCGCCAGCAGCCAAGCGGGAGGATACACAGATACGCAGTATTTT
>TRBV7-2|TRBJ2-7|TRBD2|once
CASSTTSGVGEQYF
TGTGCCAGCAGTACGACTAGCGGGGTCGGCGAGCAGTACTTC
>TRBV19|TRBJ1-6|-|-
CASSIKGLSPLHF
TGTGCCAGTAGTATAAAGGGGTTGTCACCCCTCCACTTT
>TRBV5-1|TRBJ2-1|TRBD2|once
CASSSWVAGRGEQFF
TGCGCCAGCAGCTCCTGGGTAGCGGGGCGGGGTGAGCAGTTCTTC
>TRBV7-3|TRBJ1-2|-|-
CASSTREGGRKSYGYTF
TGTGCCAGCAGCACAAGAGAGGGGGGGCGTAAGTCCTATGGCTACACCTTC
>TRBV5-1|TRBJ2-7|TRBD2|-
CASSLALAGPSYEQYF
TGCGCCAGCAGCTTGGCGTTAGCGGGTCCCTCCTACGAGCAGTACTTC
>TRBV4-1|TRBJ1-5|TRBD1|-
CASSQGGQGVQPQHF
TGCGCCAGCAGCCAAGGGGGACAGGGGGTTCAGCCCCAGCATTTT
>TRBV10-1|TRBJ2-7|TRBD2|-
CASPTQRGPYEQYF
TGCGCCAGCCCCACCCAGCGGGGTCCCTACGAGCAGTACTTC
>TRBV27|TRBJ2-1|TRBD2|-
CASSHGASGSGYEQFF
TGTGCCAGCAGCCATGGGGCTAGCGGGAGTGGTTATGAGCAGTTCTTC
>TRBV5-1|TRBJ1-5|TRBD1|-
CASSLEGQGGFSNQPQHF
TGCGCCAGCAGCTTGGAGGGACAGGGGGGTTTTAGCAATCAGCCCCAGCATTTT
>TRBV3-1/TRBV3-2|TRBJ1-5|-|-
CASSHRGSNQPQHF
TGTGCCAGCAGCCACAGGGGAAGCAATCAGCCCCAGCATTTT
>TRBV21-1|TRBJ2-7|-|once
CASSKGGGRANYYYEQYF
TGTGCCAGCAGCAAAGGTGGCGGGAGGGCCAACTACTACTACGAGCAGTACTTC
>TRBV7-9|TRBJ1-3|TRBD1|-
CASSGQTGSLPGNTIYF
TGTGCCAGCAGCGGACAGACAGGGTCATTACCTGGAAACACCATATATTTT
>TRBV7-9|TRBJ2-5|TRBD2|few
CASRRGAGGPLETQYF
TGTGCCAGCAGGCGGGGAGCGGGAGGGCCATTAGAGACCCAGTACTTC
>TRBV15|TRBJ2-7|TRBD2|-
CATSRDHGTSGRAKYF
TGTGCCACCAGCAGAGATCATGGGACTAGCGGGAGGGCGAAATACTTC
>TRBV10-1|TRBJ2-1|TRBD2|-
CASSERGTSGANEQFF
TGCGCCAGCAGTGAGAGGGGGACTAGCGGCGCCAATGAGCAGTTCTTC
>TRBV19|TRBJ1-4|-|-
CASKPGRGNEKLFF
TGTGCCAGTAAGCCGGGCAGGGGTAATGAAAAACTGTTTTTT
>TRBV10-3|TRBJ2-3|TRBD2|-
CAILAGSTDTQYF
TGTGCCATTCTAGCGGGGAGCACAGATACGCAGTATTTT
>TRBV19|TRBJ2-5|-|once
CASSRTLASQETQYF
TGTGCCAGTAGTAGAACACTAGCTAGCCAAGAGACCCAGTACTTC
>TRBV5-1|TRBJ2-7|TRBD1|-
CASSLDGQGYYEQYF
TGCGCCAGCAGCTTGGACGGACAGGGATACTACGAGCAGTACTTC
>TRBV7-9|TRBJ2-1|-|-
CASSLVGTTRAYNEQFF
TGTGCCAGCAGCTTAGTTGGAACGACGCGGGCCTACAATGAGCAGTTCTTC
>TRBV30|TRBJ2-1|-|-
CAWHRVSEQFF
TGTGCCTGGCACAGGGTTAGTGAGCAGTTCTTC
>TRBV6-5|TRBJ2-7|TRBD2|-
CASSYDGEGREQYF
TGTGCCAGCAGTTACGACGGGGAGGGGAGGGAGCAGTACTTC
>TRBV7-2|TRBJ1-1|-|-
CASSSTLAGTEAFF
TGTGCCAGCAGCTCGACATTAGCGGGGACTGAAGCTTTCTTT
>TRBV19|TRBJ1-4|-|many
CASSLQTNNEKLFF
TGTGCCAGTAGTCTACAGACGAATAATGAAAAACTGTTTTTT
>TRBV30|TRBJ2-7|TRBD2|-
CAWSGWVAGGPRVYEQYF
TGTGCCTGGAGTGGTTGGGTAGCGGGAGGGCCTCGCGTTTACGAGCAGTACTTC
>TRBV5-4|TRBJ2-7|TRBD1|-
CASSFSGGPYEQYF
TGTGCCAGCAGCTTTTCAGGGGGTCCCTACGAGCAGTACTTC
>TRBV6-1|TRBJ1-4|-|-
CASSEDPRTATTNEKLFF
TGTGCCAGCAGTGAAGACCCTCGGACAGCCACAACTAATGAAAAACTGTTTTTT
>TRBV10-2|TRBJ2-7|TRBD2|-
CASSGPGLGFYEQYF
TGCGCCAGCAGTGGCCCGGGACTAGGATTCTACGAGCAGTACTTC
>TRBV5-1|TRBJ2-5|TRBD2|-
CASSLVASGQETQYF
TGCGCCAGCAGCTTGGTGGCTAGCGGACAAGAGACCCAGTACTTC
>TRBV19|TRBJ2-1|-|few
CASSIQASSYNEQFF
TGTGCCAGTAGTATACAGGCGAGCTCCTACAATGAGCAGTTCTTC
>TRBV11-3|TRBJ1-3|-|-
CASSLDGASGSGNTIYF
TGTGCCAGCAGCTTAGACGGCGCCTCAGGGTCTGGAAACACCATATATTTT
>TRBV6-1|TRBJ2-7|-|few
CASSERGWGYEQYF
TGTGCCAGCAGTGAAAGGGGGTGGGGTTACGAGCAGTACTTC
>TRBV5-1|TRBJ2-2|-|once
CASAWEGGPNTGELFF
TGCGCCAGCGCATGGGAGGGGGGGCCGAACACCGGGGAGCTGTTTTTT
>TRBV5-1|TRBJ2-3|TRBD2|-
CASSLWDSGMDTQYF
TGCGCCAGCAGCTTGTGGGATAGCGGGATGGATACGCAGTATTTT
>TRBV7-9|TRBJ1-5|-|-
CASSAQGWPQHF
TGTGCCAGCAGCGCTCAGGGTTGGCCCCAGCATTTT
>TRBV5-1|TRBJ2-5|-|once
CASSLGQIQETQYF
TGCGCCAGCAGCTTGGGACAAATTCAAGAGACCCAGTACTTC